The clone carrying this T cell receptor beta chain was observed once. Its cognate antigen is unknown. The sample comes from a study of OX40 agonist ivuxolimab in advanced cancers. In the study overall: Patients were dosed intravenously with ivuxolimab at 0.01 to 10 mg/kg every 2 weeks. Whole-study results and caveats: At 0.1 to 3.0 mg/kg, clonal expansion of CD4+ and CD8+ blood T cells had occurred by week 6. With doses of 0.1-3.0 mg/kg, partial responders showed among the lowest clonal expansion.

The V segment lost 5 bases and the J segment 8 bases; nucleotides outside the gene matches: 10. The CDR3 has 14 amino acids. Per the germline V gene, CDR1 is MNHEY and CDR2 is SMNVEV (reference sequence). Autoimmune disease history or systemic immunosuppression excluded patients. The protocol was immunoSEQ multiplex PCR, while the TCRdb copy is restricted to in-frame clones and leaves out a portion. The data show tens of thousands of clones, around 94% seen once. The V gene is TRBV27, the J gene TRBJ1-1; 8 bases map to TRBD1. The starting material was CD4+ or CD8+ T cells sorted from blood, obtained in a trial of the OX40 agonist ivuxolimab. This receptor was taken from an adult with an advanced solid tumor such as melanoma, head and neck, liver or kidney cancer. As DNA, the CDR3 is TGTGCCAGCAGTGGACAGGGTTTCCGCACCGAAGCTTTCTTT. This sequence encodes CASSGQGFRTEAFF.